The 20 T cell receptor beta chains below come from one sample, sequenced in a study of blood T cells in healthy people across ages. The use of a sample-barcoded 5' primer and a J-beta primer mix characterized a second PCR of about 7 to 12 cycles. TCRdb reanalysed the 5' RACE reads using MiXCR and keeps one entry per CDR3 protein. The sample yields 540,000 or so distinct CDR3 sequences, 25% to 30% seen once. The specimen sequenced was blood. Receptors were obtained from a woman in her 70s in good health.

The chain recombines TRBV2 with TRBJ1-5; TRBD1 might be the D (6 bases). Germline-derived CDR1 and CDR2 are SNHLY and FYNNEI. The V end lost 7 bases, the J end lost 7 bases, and 14 bases lay between the germline ends. The CDR3 is 13 residues long. The CDR3 nucleotides read TGTGCCAGCATCCATTCCGGGGGCCAGCCCCAGCATTTT. It specifies CASIHSGGQPQHF.

This clonotype was detected only a few times. This chain uses TRBV5-1 with TRBJ1-2; TRBD1 matches 8 bases. V lost 3 bases, J lost 7 bases, and 14 bases stayed unmatched. The germline gives CDR1 SGHRS, CDR2 YFSETQ. The CDR3 totals 16 residues. In nucleotides, the CDR3 is TGCGCCAGCAGCTCCCAAGGACAGGGAGGGAGCGGTGGCTACACCTTC. It encodes CASSSQGQGGSGGYTF.

This clonotype was detected only once. This chain connects TRBV4-2 to TRBJ2-7; D gene unclear. V gave up 1 base and J gave up 2 bases, with 9 bases separating them. The CDR3 extends over 14 amino acids. Germline values: CDR1 LGHNA, CDR2 YNFKEQ. The CDR3 nucleotides are TGTGCCAGCAGCCAAGGTTTTGGGCCCTACGAGCAGTACTTC. Its protein product is CASSQGFGPYEQYF.

The chain carries TRBV11-2 and TRBJ2-3; TRBD2 aligns across 7 bases. V dropped 5 bases and J dropped 2; count of bases not matched to a gene: 7. Germline V CDR1 and CDR2: SGHAT, FQNNGV. This CDR3 spans 15 amino acids. CDR3 protein: CASSSSGPPTDTQYF. CDR3 coding DNA: TGTGCCAGCAGCAGTAGCGGGCCACCCACAGATACGCAGTATTTT.

This clonotype was detected only a few times. The rearrangement links TRBV20-1 to TRBJ1-3; the match to TRBD1 covers 9 bases. CDR1 and CDR2 from the germline V gene are DFQATT and SNEGSKA (reference sequence). The ends lost 3 bases at V and 1 base at J; junction bases unmatched: 7. This CDR3 region has 16 residues. As DNA, the CDR3 is TGCAGTGCTAGGTACAGGGGGCATAGGTCTGGAAACACCATATATTTT. Translated, it gives CSARYRGHRSGNTIYF.

This clonotype was detected a few times. The chain uses TRBV12-2 and TRBJ2-5; whether TRBD1, the table's D call, matches the DNA was not checked. With the DNA end fitting TRBJ2-7 better, the J assignment may be wrong. TRBV12-2 is annotated as a pseudogene. The CDR3 is made up of 17 amino acids. In DNA, the CDR3 is TGTGCAAGTCGCTTAGCGAAAGATATGGGACAGACCTACGAGCAGTACTTC. This translates into CASRLAKDMGQTYEQYF.

This chain uses TRBV6-6 with TRBJ1-1, with TRBD1 matching over 7 bases. Germline V lookup: CDR1 MNHNY, CDR2 SVGAGI (reference sequence). V shed 2 bases, J shed 0 bases, and the junction held 15 bases outside the gene matches. The CDR3 sequence is 19 residues long. The CDR3 region is CASSYPGTGEVQVNTEAFF. The CDR3 region has the DNA TGTGCCAGCAGTTACCCGGGAACAGGGGAGGTTCAGGTGAACACTGAAGCTTTCTTT.

This clonotype occurred a few times. The J gene is TRBJ1-1, the V gene TRBV6-1; D call uncertain. This CDR3 is built from 13 residues. V was cut by 2 bases and J by 10 bases, with 14 bases left in between. Per germline, CDR1 MNHNS and CDR2 SASEGT. The CDR3 loop reads CASSESNRRGAFF. The CDR3 DNA follows: TGTGCCAGCAGTGAATCGAATCGGCGCGGAGCTTTCTTT.

Only one count was recorded for this clonotype. V usage is TRBV7-2 and J usage is TRBJ2-1; no clear D gene. V dropped 2 bases and J dropped 12 bases, with 8 bases sitting between them. Germline CDR1 reads SGHTA; CDR2 reads FQGNSA. The length of the CDR3 is 11 residues. DNA for the CDR3: TGTGCCAGCAGCTTAAAGGGTGGGCAGTTCTTC. It encodes CASSLKGGQFF. The full variable domain, completed using reference TRBV7-2 and TRBJ2-1, is GAGVSQSPSNKVTEKGKDVELRCDPISGHTALYWYRQSLGQGLEFLIYFQGNSAPDKSGLPSDRFSAERTGGSVSTLTIQRTQQEDSAVYLCASSLKGGQFFGPGTRLTVL.

The chain links TRBV29-1 to TRBJ2-1, with TRBD2 as a possible D gene (6 bases). Germline CDR1 reads SQVTM; CDR2 reads ANQGSEA. There are 14 residues in the CDR3. V was cut by 4 bases and J by 0 bases, with 10 bases left in between. In DNA, the CDR3 is TGCAGCGTTGTAGCGGCCAGCTCCTACAATGAGCAGTTCTTC. This gives the protein CSVVAASSYNEQFF.

The chain employs TRBV6-6 and TRBJ1-2; D gene ambiguous. Trimming left V 9 bases short and J 5 bases short, with 16 bases between. CDR3 length equals 13 residues. CDR1 is MNHNY and CDR2 is SVGAGI in the germline V gene (reference sequence). Here the CDR3 reads CASRAEALYGYTF. The CDR3 DNA reads as TGTGCCAGTAGAGCAGAGGCTCTATATGGCTACACCTTC.

This clonotype showed up many times. V usage is TRBV2 and J usage is TRBJ1-2; no clear D. In germline, CDR1 is SNHLY, CDR2 FYNNEI. The length of the CDR3 is 12 residues. V dropped 6 bases and J dropped 10 bases, with 15 bases sitting between them. The CDR3 sequence is CASSSDGVDYTF. The CDR3 coding sequence is TGTGCCAGCAGCTCCGATGGGGTAGACTACACCTTC.

This clonotype came up a few times. The rearrangement links TRBV7-2 to TRBJ2-5, with D possibly being TRBD2 (6 bases). The end of the DNA is better explained by TRBJ2-1, so the J call may be wrong. The V gene's germline CDR1 is SGHTA and CDR2 FQGNSA. The CDR3 covers 14 residues. The CDR3 region has the DNA TGTGCCAGCAGCTTAGAGGCGGGACACAATGAGCAGTTCTTC. This codes for CASSLEAGHNEQFF.

The chain has TRBV9 and TRBJ2-5, with D perhaps TRBD1 (6 bases). The CDR3 covers 14 residues. Germline-derived CDR1 and CDR2 are SGDLS and YYNGEE. V lost 4 bases and J 5 bases, leaving 15 bases between the germline ends. This CDR3 is CASSHQGLAETQYF. The CDR3 nucleotides read TGTGCCAGCAGCCATCAGGGGCTTGCCGAGACCCAGTACTTC.

The chain is built from TRBV28 and TRBJ1-1; D gene unclear. The length of the CDR3 is 13 residues. CDR1 is MDHEN and CDR2 is SYDVKM in the germline V gene. Trimming stripped 6 bases from V and 8 bases from J, with 16 bases between. The CDR3 coding sequence is TGTGCCAGCAGCCAAACCCTTGCTAGGGAAGCTTTCTTT. Its protein product is CASSQTLAREAFF.

The chain recombines TRBV20-1 with TRBJ2-1; D is uncertain. The germline V gene has CDR1 DFQATT and CDR2 SNEGSKA (reference sequence). Trimming pared 6 bases from V and 10 bases from J, leaving 13 bases between. This CDR3 contains 11 residues. CDR3 DNA sequence: TGCAGTGCCCCCAAATCCGGGGAGCAGTTCTTC. Translating it yields CSAPKSGEQFF.

The CDR3 here is CSVGPQPPDTQYF. CDR3 in DNA: TGCAGCGTTGGTCCCCAACCACCAGATACGCAGTATTTT. V gene TRBV29-1 combines with J gene TRBJ2-3; no reliable D call. This CDR3 comprises 13 residues. In germline, CDR1 is SQVTM, CDR2 ANQGSEA. Deletions cut 4 bases from V and 4 bases from J, with 12 bases between.

This clonotype was detected only a few times. The J gene is TRBJ1-1, the V gene TRBV5-1; D might be TRBD1 (5 bases). Germline V gene lookup returns CDR1 SGHRS and CDR2 YFSETQ. This CDR3 has 15 amino acids. V lost 5 bases and J 7 bases, leaving 21 bases between the germline ends. The CDR3 nucleotides are TGCGCCAGCAGAAGTCACTCCGCGGGGCGCGATGAAGCTTTCTTT. Translated: CASRSHSAGRDEAFF.

The sample holds a few counts of this clonotype. The chain employs TRBV5-6 and TRBJ2-7; 8 bases map to TRBD1. V shed 5 bases, J shed 2 bases, and the junction held 6 bases outside the gene matches. The CDR3 runs 14 residues. Germline V gene sequence: CDR1 SGHDT, CDR2 YYEEEE. DNA of the CDR3: TGTGCCAGCAGTAAGGACAGGGATGCCTACGAGCAGTACTTC. It encodes CASSKDRDAYEQYF.

The J gene is TRBJ1-1, the V gene TRBV11-3, with D perhaps matching TRBD1 (6 bases). V lost 5 bases and J 5 bases, leaving 18 bases between the germline ends. The CDR3 extends over 15 amino acids. Per germline, CDR1 SGHNT and CDR2 YENEEA. The CDR3 DNA reads TGTGCCAGCAGCCCACGGGACACCCTGGGGACTGAAGCTTTCTTT. Residues: CASSPRDTLGTEAFF.